This TCR beta chain was captured in a study of T cells in localized non-small cell lung cancer. Assay: immunoSEQ multiplex PCR; the TCRdb copy retains only in-frame clones and omits some. This table has roughly 16,000 clones, about 91% appearing once. Trimming cost V 1 base and J 5 bases; bases outside gene matches: 2. This CDR3 spans 14 amino acids. CDR1 is GTSNPN, CDR2 SVGIG, per germline (reference sequence). The chain employs TRBV30 and TRBJ1-4, with 9 bases aligning to TRBD1. The sequence derives from a female donor older than 55 with stage III squamous cell lung carcinoma. The specimen comprised peripheral blood, sampled before any cancer treatment. The CDR3 DNA reads as TGTGCCTGGAGTGACAGGGGGCTGAATGAAAAACTGTTTTTT. Translated: CAWSDRGLNEKLFF.